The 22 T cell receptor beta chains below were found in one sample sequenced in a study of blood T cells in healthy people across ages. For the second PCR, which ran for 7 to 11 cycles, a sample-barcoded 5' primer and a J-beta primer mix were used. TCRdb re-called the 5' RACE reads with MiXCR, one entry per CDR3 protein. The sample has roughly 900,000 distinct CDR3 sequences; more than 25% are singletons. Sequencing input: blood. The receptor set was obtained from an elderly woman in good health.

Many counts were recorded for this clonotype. CDR3 nucleotide sequence: TGTGCCAGCAGCCACCACCAGCGGGGGGGCACAGATACGCAGTATTTT. Protein: CASSHHQRGGTDTQYF. This chain joins TRBV3-1 and TRBJ2-3; TRBD2 matches 9 bases. CDR1 LGHDT and CDR2 YNNKEL come from the germline V gene (reference sequence). The CDR3 loop spans 16 amino acids. V gave up 3 bases and J gave up 1 base; unmatched junction bases: 5.

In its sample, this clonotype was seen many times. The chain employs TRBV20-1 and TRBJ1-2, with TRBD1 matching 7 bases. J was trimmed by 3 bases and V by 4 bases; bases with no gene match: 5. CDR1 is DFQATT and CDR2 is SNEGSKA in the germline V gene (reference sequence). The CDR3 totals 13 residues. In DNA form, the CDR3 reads TGCAGTGCTAAACCGGGACAGCACTATGGCTACACCTTC. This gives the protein CSAKPGQHYGYTF.

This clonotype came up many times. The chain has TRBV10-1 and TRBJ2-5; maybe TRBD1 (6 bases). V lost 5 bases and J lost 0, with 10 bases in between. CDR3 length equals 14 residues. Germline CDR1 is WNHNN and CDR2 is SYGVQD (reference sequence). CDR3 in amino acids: CASSPDRNQETQYF. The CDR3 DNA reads TGCGCCAGCAGTCCTGACAGGAACCAAGAGACCCAGTACTTC.

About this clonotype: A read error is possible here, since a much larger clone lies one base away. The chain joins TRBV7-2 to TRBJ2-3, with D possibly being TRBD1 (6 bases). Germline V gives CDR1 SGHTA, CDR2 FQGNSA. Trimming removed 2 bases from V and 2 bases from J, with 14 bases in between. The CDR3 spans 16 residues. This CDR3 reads CASSLRGTEPTDTQYF. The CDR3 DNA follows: TGTGCCAGCAGCTTAAGGGGGACCGAACCCACAGATACGCAGTATTTT.

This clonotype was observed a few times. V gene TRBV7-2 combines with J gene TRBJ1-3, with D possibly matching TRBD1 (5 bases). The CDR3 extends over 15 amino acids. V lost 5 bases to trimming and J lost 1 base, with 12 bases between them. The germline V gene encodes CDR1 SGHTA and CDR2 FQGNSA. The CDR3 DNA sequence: TGTGCCAGCAGCGCGCGCGAGGGGTCTGGAAACACCATATATTTT. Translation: CASSAREGSGNTIYF.

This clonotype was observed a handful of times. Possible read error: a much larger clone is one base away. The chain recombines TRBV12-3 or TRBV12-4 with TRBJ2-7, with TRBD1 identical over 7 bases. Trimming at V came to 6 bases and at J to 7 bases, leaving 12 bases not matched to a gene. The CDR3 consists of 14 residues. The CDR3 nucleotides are TGTGCCAGCAGAGGACAGGTCTCCTACAATGAGCAGTACTTC. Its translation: CASRGQVSYNEQYF.

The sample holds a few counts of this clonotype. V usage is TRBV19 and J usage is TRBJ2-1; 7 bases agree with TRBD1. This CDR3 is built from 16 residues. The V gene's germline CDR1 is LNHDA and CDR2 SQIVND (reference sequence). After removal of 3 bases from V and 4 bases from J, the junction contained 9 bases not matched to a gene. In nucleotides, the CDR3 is TGTGCCAGTAGTATTCGTGGCAGGGGGACATACAATGAGCAGTTCTTC. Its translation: CASSIRGRGTYNEQFF.

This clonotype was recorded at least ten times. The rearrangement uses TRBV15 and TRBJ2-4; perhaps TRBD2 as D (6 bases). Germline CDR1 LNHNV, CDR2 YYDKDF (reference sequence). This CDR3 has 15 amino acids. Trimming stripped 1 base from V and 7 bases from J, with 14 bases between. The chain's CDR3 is CATSRVEGTSNIQYF. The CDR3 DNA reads TGTGCCACCAGCAGAGTGGAAGGGACTTCGAACATTCAGTACTTC. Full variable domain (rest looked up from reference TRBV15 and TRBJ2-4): DAMVIQNPRYQVTQFGKPVTLSCSQTLNHNVMYWYQQKSSQAPKLLFHYYDKDFNNEADTPDNFQSRRPNTSFCFLDIRSPGLGDTAMYLCATSRVEGTSNIQYFGAGTRLSVL.

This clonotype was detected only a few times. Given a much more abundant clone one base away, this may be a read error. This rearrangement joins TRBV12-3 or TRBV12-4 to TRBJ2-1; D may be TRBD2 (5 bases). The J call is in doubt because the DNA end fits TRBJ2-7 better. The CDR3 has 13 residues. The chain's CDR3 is CASSFREYNEQYF. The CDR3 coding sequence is TGTGCCAGCAGTTTTCGGGAATACAATGAGCAGTACTTC.

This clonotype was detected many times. Written as DNA, the CDR3 is TGTGCCACCAGTGCCAATTCCTTGTATGGCTACACCTTC. Residues: CATSANSLYGYTF. The chain recombines TRBV24-1 with TRBJ1-2; no reliable D call. Germline-derived CDR1 and CDR2 are KGHDR and SFDVKD. V was trimmed by 5 bases and J by 5 bases, leaving 11 bases between them. The CDR3 is made up of 13 amino acids.

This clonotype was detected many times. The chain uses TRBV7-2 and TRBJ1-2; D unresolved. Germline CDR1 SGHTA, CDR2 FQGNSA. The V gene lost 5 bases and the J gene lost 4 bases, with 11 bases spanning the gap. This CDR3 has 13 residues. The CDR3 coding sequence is TGTGCCAGCAGCCAAACGCAAATCTATGGCTACACCTTC. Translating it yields CASSQTQIYGYTF.

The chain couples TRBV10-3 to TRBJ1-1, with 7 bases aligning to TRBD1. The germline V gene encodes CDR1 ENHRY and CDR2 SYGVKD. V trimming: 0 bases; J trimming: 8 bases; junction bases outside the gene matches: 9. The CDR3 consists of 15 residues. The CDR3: CAISESSLQGDEAFF. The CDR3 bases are TGTGCCATCAGTGAGTCGTCCCTGCAGGGGGACGAAGCTTTCTTT.

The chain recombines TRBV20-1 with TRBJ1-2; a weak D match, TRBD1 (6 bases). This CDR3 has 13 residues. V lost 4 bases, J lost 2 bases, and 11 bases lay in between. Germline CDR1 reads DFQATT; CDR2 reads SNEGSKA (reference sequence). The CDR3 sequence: CSAKDDRNYGYTF. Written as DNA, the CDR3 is TGCAGTGCTAAAGACGACAGGAACTATGGCTACACCTTC.

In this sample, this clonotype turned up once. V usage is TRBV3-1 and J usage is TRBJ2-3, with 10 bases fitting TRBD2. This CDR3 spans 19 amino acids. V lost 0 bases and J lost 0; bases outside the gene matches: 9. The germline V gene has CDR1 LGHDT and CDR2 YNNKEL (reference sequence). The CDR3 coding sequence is TGTGCCAGCAGCCAAGAAGGGACTAGCGAGGGGACCAGCACAGATACGCAGTATTTT. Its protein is CASSQEGTSEGTSTDTQYF.

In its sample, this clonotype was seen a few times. The CDR3 sequence: CASSTLDRDTEAFF. The DNA of the CDR3 is TGTGCCAGCAGCACCTTAGACAGGGACACTGAAGCTTTCTTT. This chain links TRBV7-9 with TRBJ1-1; 7 bases are shared with TRBD1. With 5 bases clipped from V and 3 bases from J, the junction kept 6 bases outside the gene matches. Germline values: CDR1 SEHNR, CDR2 FQNEAQ (reference sequence). CDR3 length: 14 amino acids.

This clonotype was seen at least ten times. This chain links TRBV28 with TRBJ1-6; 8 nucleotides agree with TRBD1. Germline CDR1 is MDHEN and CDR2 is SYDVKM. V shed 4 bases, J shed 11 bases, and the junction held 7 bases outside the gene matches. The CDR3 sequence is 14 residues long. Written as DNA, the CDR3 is TGTGCCAGCAGTTCTCGGACAGGGTCGGCACCCCTCCACTTT. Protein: CASSSRTGSAPLHF.

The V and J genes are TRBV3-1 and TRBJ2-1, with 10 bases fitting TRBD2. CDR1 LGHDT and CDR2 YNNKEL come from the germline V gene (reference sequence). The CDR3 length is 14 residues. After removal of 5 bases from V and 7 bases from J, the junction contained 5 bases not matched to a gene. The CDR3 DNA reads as TGTGCCAGCAGCAAGCGGGAGGGAAGGAATGAGCAGTTCTTC. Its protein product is CASSKREGRNEQFF.

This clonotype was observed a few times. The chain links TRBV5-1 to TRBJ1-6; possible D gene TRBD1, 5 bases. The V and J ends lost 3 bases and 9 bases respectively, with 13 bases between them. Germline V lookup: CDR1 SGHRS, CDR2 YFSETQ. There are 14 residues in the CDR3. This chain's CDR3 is CASSWGQGTSPLHF. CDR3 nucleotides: TGCGCCAGCAGCTGGGGCCAGGGTACTTCACCCCTCCACTTT. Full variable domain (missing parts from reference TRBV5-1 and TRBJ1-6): KAGVTQTPRYLIKTRGQQVTLSCSPISGHRSVSWYQQTPGQGLQFLFEYFSETQRNKGNFPGRFSGRQFSNSRSEMNVSTLELGDSALYLCASSWGQGTSPLHFGNGTRLTVT.

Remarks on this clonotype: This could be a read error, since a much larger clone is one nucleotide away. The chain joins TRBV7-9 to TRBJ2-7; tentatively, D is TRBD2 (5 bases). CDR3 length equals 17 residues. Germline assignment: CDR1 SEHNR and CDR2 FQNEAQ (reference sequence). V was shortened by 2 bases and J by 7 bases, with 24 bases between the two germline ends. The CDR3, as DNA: TGTGCCAGCAGCTTAATCTTGGTTAGCGACTCCTACAATGAGCAGTACTTC. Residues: CASSLILVSDSYNEQYF.

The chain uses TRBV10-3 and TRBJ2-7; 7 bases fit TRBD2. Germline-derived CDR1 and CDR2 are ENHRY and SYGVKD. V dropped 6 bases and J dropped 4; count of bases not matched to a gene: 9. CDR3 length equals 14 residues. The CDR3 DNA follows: TGTGCCATCAGCGTCTCGGCGGGGGAATACGAGCAGTACTTC. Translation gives CAISVSAGEYEQYF.

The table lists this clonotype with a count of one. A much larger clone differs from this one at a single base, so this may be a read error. The chain's CDR3 is CASSEQAVVTNEKLFF. The CDR3 coding sequence is TGTGCCAGCAGTGAACAGGCCGTGGTAACTAATGAAAAACTGTTTTTT. V gene TRBV2 combines with J gene TRBJ1-4, with D unclear. This CDR3 comprises 16 residues. From germline, CDR1 is SNHLY and CDR2 FYNNEI. Between the trimmed V and J ends, which lost 2 bases and 1 base, there was a span of 11 bases.

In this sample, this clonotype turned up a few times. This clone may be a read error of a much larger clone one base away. CDR3 amino acids: CASATGPSYEQYF. CDR3 DNA sequence: TGTGCCAGCGCGACAGGCCCCAGCTACGAGCAGTACTTC. V gene TRBV6-1 combines with J gene TRBJ2-7; D may be TRBD1 (6 bases). The CDR3 totals 13 residues. The germline V and J ends were trimmed by 8 bases and 3 bases, with 14 bases remaining between them. Germline assignment: CDR1 MNHNS and CDR2 SASEGT.